This record covers a single T cell receptor beta chain. Its antigen is not identified. Its ends do not fully match the called genes, so a read error is possible. One entry per CDR3 protein, called by TCRdb with MiXCR from the reads. The profile shows approximately 500,000 distinct CDR3 sequences, about 15% of them singletons. This sample is drawn from a study of T cell repertoires in cytomegalovirus infection. About the study: Public TCR beta signatures indicated both CMV infection and matching HLA type.

Broader study findings: The study identified carriers of CMV plus the relevant HLA from cumulative public TCR beta family frequency. Clonotype analysis showed dominance of the ex vivo response by HLA-C-restricted CMV-specific TCR beta clonotypes.

The CDR3 is 14 residues long. Germline CDR1 and CDR2: LNHDA and SQIVND (reference sequence). Sequenced: CD8+ T cells from PBMCs. V gene TRBV19 combines with J gene TRBJ2-7, with a possible D match to TRBD1 (6 bases). The clonotype was recovered from a human donor in good health (CMV status not recorded). Some clones in this sample may be carry-over from other donors' samples. Here the CDR3 DNA reads TGTACCAGTAGTTCCGGACAGTTCAGCCGCGAGCAGTACTTC. Residues: CTSSSGQFSREQYF.